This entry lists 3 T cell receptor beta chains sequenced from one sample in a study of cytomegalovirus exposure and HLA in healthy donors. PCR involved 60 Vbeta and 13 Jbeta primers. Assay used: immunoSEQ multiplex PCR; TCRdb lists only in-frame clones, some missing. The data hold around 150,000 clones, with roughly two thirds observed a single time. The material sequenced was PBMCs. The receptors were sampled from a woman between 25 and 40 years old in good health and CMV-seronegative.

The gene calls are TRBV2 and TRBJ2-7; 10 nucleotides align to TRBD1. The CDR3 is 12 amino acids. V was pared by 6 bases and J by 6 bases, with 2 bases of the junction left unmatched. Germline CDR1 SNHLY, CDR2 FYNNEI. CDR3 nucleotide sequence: TGTGCCAGCAGGGGACAGGGGAGCGAGCAGTACTTC. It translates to CASRGQGSEQYF.

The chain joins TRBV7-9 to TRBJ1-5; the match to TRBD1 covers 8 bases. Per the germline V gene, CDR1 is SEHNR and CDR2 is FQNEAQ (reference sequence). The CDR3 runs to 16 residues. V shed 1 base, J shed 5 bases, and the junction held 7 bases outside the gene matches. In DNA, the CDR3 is TGTGCCAGCAGCTTAGGATATCAGGGGGCTGATCAGCCCCAGCATTTT. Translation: CASSLGYQGADQPQHF. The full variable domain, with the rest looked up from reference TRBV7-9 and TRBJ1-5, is DTGVSQNPRHKITKRGQNVTFRCDPISEHNRLYWYRQTLGQGPEFLTYFQNEAQLEKSRLLSDRFSAERPKGSFSTLEIQRTEQGDSAMYLCASSLGYQGADQPQHFGDGTRLSIL.

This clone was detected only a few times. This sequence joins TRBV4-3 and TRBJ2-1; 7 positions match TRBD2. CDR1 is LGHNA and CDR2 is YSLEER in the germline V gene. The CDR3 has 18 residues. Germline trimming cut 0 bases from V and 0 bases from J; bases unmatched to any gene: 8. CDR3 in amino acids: CASSQDGGSGHSYNEQFF. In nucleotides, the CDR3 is TGCGCCAGCAGCCAAGACGGGGGTAGCGGGCACTCCTACAATGAGCAGTTCTTC.